This record covers a single TCR beta chain. Its cognate antigen is unknown. The sample comes from a study of T cell repertoires in ileal Crohn's disease. Study-wide points: Clonality above 26.8% at surgery always came with endoscopic recurrence. Within the first postoperative year, endoscopy came at median about 7.3 months. Compared with non-smokers, active smokers at surgery showed more clonal expansions.

Time point of the sample: neoterminal ileum biopsy at postoperative endoscopy, about 6 months after surgery. Each sample's TCRB immunosequencing used around 500 nanograms of biopsy DNA. Profiled with immunoSEQ multiplex PCR; TCRdb holds only in-frame clones, not every one. The sample shows a few thousand clones, over 70% of them seen only once. Looked up from germline, CDR1 is SGHDN and CDR2 is FVKESK. V was clipped by 4 bases and J by 2 bases, with 11 bases between them. This CDR3 has 14 amino acids. Sequencing input: ileal tissue. The sequence was collected from an adult with Crohn's disease. The chain employs TRBV14 and TRBJ1-2; D ambiguous. CDR3 region: CASSPMAGNYGYTF. CDR3 bases: TGTGCCAGCAGCCCCATGGCGGGAAACTATGGCTACACCTTC.